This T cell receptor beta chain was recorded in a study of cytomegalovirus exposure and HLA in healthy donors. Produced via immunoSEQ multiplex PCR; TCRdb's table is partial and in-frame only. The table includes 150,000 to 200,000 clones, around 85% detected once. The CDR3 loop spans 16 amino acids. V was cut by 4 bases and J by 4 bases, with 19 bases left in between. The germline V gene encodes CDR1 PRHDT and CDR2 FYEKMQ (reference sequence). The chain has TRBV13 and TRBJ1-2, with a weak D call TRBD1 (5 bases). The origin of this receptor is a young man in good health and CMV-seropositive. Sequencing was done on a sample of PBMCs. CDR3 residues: CASSYGGVSAGYGYTF. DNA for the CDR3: TGTGCCAGCAGCTACGGGGGAGTGAGCGCCGGCTATGGCTACACCTTC.